Each of the 22 T cell receptor beta chains below was sequenced from the same sample in a study of T-cell memory formation after mild COVID-19. TCRdb called the 5' RACE reads again in MiXCR, with one record for every CDR3 protein. The sample records hundreds of thousands of distinct CDR3 sequences, roughly an eighth being singletons. The specimen was PBMCs or a T cell subset sorted from them (not recorded which). The receptors here all came from a man aged 18 to 30 who had mild COVID-19 (a few samples of this study predate the infection). Cell type and time point are not known.

The chain recombines TRBV7-9 with TRBJ1-5; TRBD1 is a possible D gene (5 bases). With 5 bases removed from V and 9 bases from J, the gap between germline ends came to 8 bases. In germline, CDR1 is SEHNR, CDR2 FQNEAQ (reference sequence). CDR3 length equals 11 residues. The CDR3 DNA reads as TGTGCCAGCAGCGGTAGGGGGCCCCAGCATTTT. Amino acids: CASSGRGPQHF. The full variable domain, with the rest looked up from reference TRBV7-9 and TRBJ1-5, is DTGVSQNPRHKITKRGQNVTFRCDPISEHNRLYWYRQTLGQGPEFLTYFQNEAQLEKSRLLSDRFSAERPKGSFSTLEIQRTEQGDSAMYLCASSGRGPQHFGDGTRLSIL.

This clonotype turned up a few times. The rearrangement uses TRBV21-1 and TRBJ2-7; the D call TRBD2 from the table was never checked on the DNA. TRBV21-1 is an annotated pseudogene. This CDR3 has 14 amino acids. The CDR3 loop reads CASIPISRSPEQYV. CDR3 in DNA: TGTGCCAGCATTCCTATTTCCCGCAGTCCAGAGCAGTACGTC.

This sequence joins TRBV7-3 and TRBJ2-1, with D perhaps TRBD2 (6 bases). With 3 bases removed from V and 3 bases from J, the gap between germline ends came to 12 bases. Germline V gives CDR1 SGHTA, CDR2 FQGTGA. This CDR3 is 15 amino acids long. The CDR3 is CASSFDSGVYNEQFF. The CDR3 DNA sequence: TGTGCCAGCAGCTTCGACTCGGGGGTCTACAATGAGCAGTTCTTC.

J is TRBJ1-6 and V is TRBV5-1; D remains ambiguous. Trimming removed 4 bases at V and 5 bases at J, with 13 bases between. Germline CDR1 and CDR2: SGHRS and YFSETQ. The CDR3 contains 15 residues. The CDR3 nucleotides read TGCGCCAGCAGCCCCCTAAGGGAGAATAATTCACCCCTCCACTTT. It codes for CASSPLRENNSPLHF.

This clonotype showed up just a few times. The chain employs TRBV30 and TRBJ2-7, with D perhaps matching TRBD2 (5 bases). In germline, CDR1 is GTSNPN, CDR2 SVGIG (reference sequence). Trimming pared 2 bases from V and 0 bases from J, leaving 14 bases between. The CDR3 length is 15 residues. CDR3 residues: CAWSPGGAYSYEQYF. CDR3 nucleotide sequence: TGTGCCTGGAGTCCAGGAGGAGCGTACTCCTACGAGCAGTACTTC.

Only a few counts were recorded for this clonotype. The chain couples TRBV4-3 to TRBJ2-3; D is perhaps TRBD2 (5 bases). In germline, CDR1 is LGHNA, CDR2 YSLEER. Deletions cut 0 bases from V and 4 bases from J, with 20 bases between. This CDR3 spans 18 amino acids. The chain's CDR3 is CASSQDVRGLRVADTQYF. DNA of the CDR3: TGCGCCAGCAGCCAAGACGTACGCGGGCTTAGGGTAGCAGATACGCAGTATTTT.

This clonotype has only a few counts. The chain carries TRBV2 and TRBJ1-2; no definite D call. The CDR3 totals 11 residues. Deletions cut 1 base from V and 7 bases from J, with 4 bases between. The germline CDR1 and CDR2 sequences are SNHLY and FYNNEI. The CDR3 nucleotides read TGTGCCAGCAGTGAAGGGTCTGGCTACACCTTC. Translation gives CASSEGSGYTF. The entire variable domain, with the rest obtained from reference TRBV2 and TRBJ1-2, is as follows: EPEVTQTPSHQVTQMGQEVILRCVPISNHLYFYWYRQILGQKVEFLVSFYNNEISEKSEIFDDQFSVERPDGSNFTLKIRSTKLEDSAMYFCASSEGSGYTFGSGTRLTVV.

Only a few counts were recorded for this clonotype. The rearrangement joins TRBV7-2 to TRBJ2-1; possible D gene TRBD1, 7 bases. Per the germline V gene, CDR1 is SGHTA and CDR2 is FQGNSA. V lost 1 base to trimming and J lost 7 bases, with 11 bases between them. This CDR3 has 14 amino acids. CDR3 coding DNA: TGTGCCAGCAGCTTAGGCAGGGGGGAAAATGAGCAGTTCTTC. Translating it yields CASSLGRGENEQFF.

The chain carries TRBV5-1 and TRBJ2-1, with D uncertain. CDR1 SGHRS and CDR2 YFSETQ come from the germline V gene. Trimming shortened V by 1 base and J by 5 bases, and 4 bases separated the two germline ends. CDR3 length equals 12 residues. CDR3: CASSLYDNEQFF. The CDR3 coding sequence is TGCGCCAGCAGCTTGTACGACAATGAGCAGTTCTTC.

The chain recombines TRBV10-2 with TRBJ2-1, with TRBD2 matching over 12 bases. The CDR3 consists of 18 residues. Looked up from germline, CDR1 is WSHSY and CDR2 is SAAADI. Unmatched junction bases numbered 11, after V lost 7 bases and J lost 1 base. The CDR3 spells CASTPLGLAGLSYNEQFF. In DNA form, the CDR3 reads TGCGCCAGCACCCCCCTGGGACTAGCGGGTTTATCCTACAATGAGCAGTTCTTC.

The chain joins TRBV20-1 to TRBJ2-3; the D is unclear. CDR1 and CDR2 (germline): DFQATT, SNEGSKA (reference sequence). Trimming took off 0 bases at V and 0 bases at J, with 7 bases between the two ends. CDR3 size: 14 residues. Here the CDR3 DNA reads TGCAGTGCTAGAGACCTGGACAGCACAGATACGCAGTATTTT. It specifies CSARDLDSTDTQYF.

V is TRBV24-1 and J is TRBJ2-3; TRBD1 matches 9 bases. Germline V CDR1 and CDR2: KGHDR, SFDVKD. There are 15 residues in the CDR3. J lost 5 bases, V lost 4 bases, and 6 bases had no gene match. The CDR3 loop reads CATSDRGQGKDTQYF. The CDR3 nucleotides are TGTGCCACCAGTGACAGAGGACAGGGGAAAGATACGCAGTATTTT.

This clonotype was observed a few times. The J gene is TRBJ2-7, the V gene TRBV6-2 or TRBV6-3; D is tentatively TRBD1 or TRBD2 (5 bases each). The germline V gene encodes CDR1 MNHEY and CDR2 SVGEGT. V was clipped by 8 bases and J by 7 bases, with 12 bases between them. The CDR3 loop spans 11 amino acids. CDR3: CASRGTGEQYV. The CDR3 DNA reads as TGTGCCAGCCGAGGGACCGGGGAGCAGTACGTC.

Here the CDR3 DNA reads TGTGCCACCATGGCGCGGGGACTGAATAATGAGCAGTTCTTC. It specifies CATMARGLNNEQFF. V is TRBV24-1 and J is TRBJ2-1; TRBD2 is a possible D gene (6 bases). Germline-derived CDR1 and CDR2 are KGHDR and SFDVKD. The CDR3 has 14 amino acids. Trimming took off 8 bases at V and 7 bases at J, with 17 bases between the two ends.

Worth noting for this clonotype: The junction departs from the called germline gene at one end, perhaps through a read error. V is TRBV6-1 and J is TRBJ1-2; D is undetermined. Germline V gene data show CDR1 as MNHNS and CDR2 as SASEGT. CDR3 size: 10 residues. The CDR3 loop is CASSEPGPVF. The CDR3, as DNA: TGTGCCAGCAGTGAACCGGGCCCGGTCTTC.

There are many counts of this clonotype. V usage is TRBV4-3 and J usage is TRBJ1-1, with TRBD1 identical over 7 bases. Germline trimming cut 4 bases from V and 4 bases from J; bases unmatched to any gene: 9. Germline CDR1 reads LGHNA; CDR2 reads YSLEER. The CDR3 contains 15 residues. For the CDR3, the DNA is TGCGCCAGCAGCCTATTACTTACAGGGGTCACTGAAGCTTTCTTT. This codes for CASSLLLTGVTEAFF.

This chain joins TRBV4-1 and TRBJ1-2; unclear D gene. There are 16 residues in the CDR3. V was cut by 0 bases and J by 4 bases, with 15 bases left in between. The germline gives CDR1 MGHRA, CDR2 YSYEKL. CDR3 protein: CASSQDEGQSIYGYTF. DNA for the CDR3: TGCGCCAGCAGCCAAGATGAGGGCCAATCGATCTATGGCTACACCTTC.

The gene calls are TRBV6-6 and TRBJ2-7; 11 bases fit TRBD1. Germline lookup yields CDR1 MNHNY and CDR2 SVGAGI (reference sequence). This CDR3 contains 14 residues. V was clipped by 4 bases and J by 6 bases; unmatched bases: 5. In DNA, the CDR3 is TGTGCCAGCAGTTTAGGACAGGGGGCAATCGAGCAGTACGTC. Encoded protein: CASSLGQGAIEQYV.

This clonotype has just a few counts. The chain combines TRBV20-1 with TRBJ2-5; 12 bases fit TRBD2. The V gene end was trimmed by 5 bases and the J gene end by 4 bases; junction bases not matched to a gene: 8. Germline V gene lookup returns CDR1 DFQATT and CDR2 SNEGSKA (reference sequence). The CDR3 loop spans 15 amino acids. The CDR3 DNA sequence: TGCAGTGCTCCTAGCGGGGGGGCCAGATTAGAGACCCAGTACTTC. Translating it yields CSAPSGGARLETQYF.

The V and J genes are TRBV27 and TRBJ1-1, with D possibly being TRBD1 (5 bases). The CDR3 spans 14 residues. The germline gives CDR1 MNHEY, CDR2 SMNVEV (reference sequence). The V gene lost 4 bases and the J gene lost 0 bases, with 9 bases spanning the gap. The CDR3 region is CASSYGAMNTEAFF. The CDR3 region has the DNA TGTGCCAGCAGTTATGGGGCAATGAACACTGAAGCTTTCTTT.

The chain's CDR3 is CASSLGQGLGYEQYV. For the CDR3, the DNA is TGTGCCAGCAGTTTGGGACAGGGGCTCGGCTACGAGCAGTACGTC. The chain links TRBV28 to TRBJ2-7, with TRBD1 matching 10 bases. Germline-derived CDR1 and CDR2 are MDHEN and SYDVKM. The CDR3 is 15 residues long. The J segment lost 3 bases and the V segment lost 3 bases, leaving 5 bases of the junction unmatched.

In this sample, this clonotype turned up many times. The chain uses TRBV9 and TRBJ2-2; D is unclear. The CDR3 has 15 residues. Between the trimmed V and J ends, which lost 0 bases and 2 bases, there was a span of 8 bases. The germline V gene encodes CDR1 SGDLS and CDR2 YYNGEE. The CDR3 nucleotides are TGTGCCAGCAGCGTAGAGACGGAAAACACCGGGGAGCTGTTTTTT. Translating it yields CASSVETENTGELFF.